One and the same sample provided the 28 T cell receptor beta chains below, sequenced in a study of T-cell reconstitution after alpha-beta-depleted transplantation in children. Unique molecular identifiers tagged the TCRbeta library. TCRdb reprocessed the PCR reads via MiXCR and lists one record per CDR3 protein. The repertoire holds roughly 120,000 distinct CDR3 sequences, under 25% seen once, with about 10% in the top ten. This sample comprised PBMCs, mostly from graft donor cells, obtained 180 days after TCRalphabeta/CD19-depleted stem cell transplant. The source of these receptors is a male patient under 10 years old who had a stem cell transplant for chronic granulomatous disease, so the T cells may come from the graft donor.

This chain links TRBV12-3 or TRBV12-4 with TRBJ1-5; TRBD1 matches at 8 bases. V shed 8 bases and J 7 bases; nucleotides not matched to a gene: 10. This CDR3 is 14 amino acids long. CDR3 amino acids: CASSPGGYTQPQHF. In DNA form, the CDR3 reads TGTGCCAGCTCACCAGGGGGCTATACGCAGCCCCAGCATTTT.

The sample holds many counts of this clonotype. The chain is built from TRBV5-4 and TRBJ2-3, with TRBD1 matching 9 bases. The CDR3 contains 21 residues. The junction had 19 bases not matched to a gene; V was cut back by 2 bases and J by 0 bases. Germline V gene data show CDR1 as SGHNT and CDR2 as YYREEE (reference sequence). The CDR3 DNA reads TGTGCCAGCAGCTTTTTCGAAGGGACAGGGATTCCCCCCATTAGCACAGATACGCAGTATTTT. Protein sequence: CASSFFEGTGIPPISTDTQYF.

This clonotype came up many times. The genes are TRBV12-3 or TRBV12-4 and TRBJ2-7; 12 nucleotides agree with TRBD2. With 6 bases clipped from V and 3 bases from J, the junction kept 3 bases outside the gene matches. This CDR3 region has 14 residues. CDR3 protein: CASSRGLAGYEQYF. The CDR3 coding sequence is TGTGCCAGCAGCCGGGGACTAGCGGGCTACGAGCAGTACTTC.

This clonotype was recorded at least ten times. This chain joins TRBV7-8 and TRBJ2-1; 7 bases agree with TRBD2. The V segment lost 2 bases and the J segment 3 bases; nucleotides outside the gene matches: 7. Germline CDR1 reads SGHVS; CDR2 reads FQNEAQ. The CDR3 extends over 16 amino acids. CDR3 region: CASSLLAEKLYNEQFF. CDR3 DNA: TGTGCCAGCAGCTTACTAGCGGAAAAACTCTACAATGAGCAGTTCTTC.

This clonotype was picked up many times. The gene calls are TRBV20-1 and TRBJ2-7; D may correspond to TRBD1 or TRBD2 (5 bases each). Per germline, CDR1 DFQATT and CDR2 SNEGSKA (reference sequence). V was trimmed by 3 bases and J by 3 bases, leaving 21 bases between them. The CDR3 totals 16 residues. The CDR3 nucleotides read TGCAGTGCTAGGAACACCATTACCGGGACCGTCTACGAGCAGTACTTC. Protein product: CSARNTITGTVYEQYF.

The V call is TRBV7-9, the J call TRBJ1-1; D is perhaps TRBD1 (5 bases). V dropped 4 bases and J dropped 0 bases, with 12 bases sitting between them. Germline CDR1 and CDR2: SEHNR and FQNEAQ (reference sequence). The CDR3 sequence is 15 residues long. CDR3 DNA sequence: TGTGCCAGCAGCTCACTAAGGGGCTTGAACACTGAAGCTTTCTTT. Protein product: CASSSLRGLNTEAFF.

The chain carries TRBV27 and TRBJ2-7; D is uncertain. Between the trimmed V and J ends, which lost 0 bases and 3 bases, there was a span of 6 bases. This CDR3 has 13 amino acids. Per the germline V gene, CDR1 is MNHEY and CDR2 is SMNVEV (reference sequence). The CDR3 region is CASSLSPGYEQYF. CDR3 in DNA: TGTGCCAGCAGTTTATCGCCTGGCTACGAGCAGTACTTC.

In this sample, this clonotype turned up many times. The chain recombines TRBV7-9 with TRBJ1-1; 8 bases agree with TRBD1. V lost 5 bases to trimming and J lost 0 bases; unmatched junction nucleotides: 8. The CDR3 has 16 residues. The germline V gene has CDR1 SEHNR and CDR2 FQNEAQ (reference sequence). Here the CDR3 reads CASSLRQGIMNTEAFF. DNA of the CDR3: TGTGCCAGCAGCCTCAGACAGGGGATAATGAACACTGAAGCTTTCTTT.

The genes are TRBV24-1 and TRBJ2-2; maybe TRBD1 (6 bases). Deletions cut 3 bases from V and 5 bases from J, with 12 bases between. The CDR3 is made up of 15 amino acids. Germline loops: CDR1 KGHDR, CDR2 SFDVKD. Here the CDR3 DNA reads TGTGCCACCAGTGATGCGAACAGGGCAACCGGGGAGCTGTTTTTT. It yields the protein CATSDANRATGELFF.

This clonotype was detected ten times or more. This sequence joins TRBV20-1 and TRBJ2-7; 7 bases line up with TRBD1. Unmatched junction bases numbered 5, after V lost 1 base and J lost 2 bases. This CDR3 is 14 amino acids long. Germline V gene data show CDR1 as DFQATT and CDR2 as SNEGSKA (reference sequence). This CDR3 is CSARGDRFPYEQYF. The CDR3 nucleotides read TGCAGTGCTAGAGGGGACAGATTCCCCTACGAGCAGTACTTC.

This chain connects TRBV7-2 to TRBJ2-1; no reliable D call. Trimming removed 4 bases from V and 4 bases from J, with 11 bases in between. CDR1 is SGHTA and CDR2 is FQGNSA in the germline V gene. There are 14 residues in the CDR3. The CDR3 DNA is TGTGCCAGCAGCTACAATGACTGGTACAATGAGCAGTTCTTC. Protein: CASSYNDWYNEQFF.

The gene calls are TRBV25-1 and TRBJ1-2; D call uncertain. CDR1 is MGHDK, CDR2 SYGVNS, per germline. The germline V and J ends were trimmed by 5 bases and 0 bases, with 4 bases remaining between them. This CDR3 contains 12 residues. Written as DNA, the CDR3 is TGTGCCAGCAGTCAGTCTAACTATGGCTACACCTTC. Translation: CASSQSNYGYTF.

This clonotype was recorded at least ten times. The chain couples TRBV7-2 to TRBJ2-1, with D tentatively TRBD2 (5 bases). V lost 5 bases and J lost 5, with 19 bases in between. The germline V gene encodes CDR1 SGHTA and CDR2 FQGNSA. This CDR3 has 16 amino acids. The CDR3 region is CASSKLATRRNNEQFF. The CDR3 coding sequence is TGTGCCAGCAGCAAACTTGCGACCCGGAGGAACAATGAGCAGTTCTTC.

The table lists this clonotype with many counts. The chain carries TRBV5-1 and TRBJ2-7; possibly TRBD2 for D (5 bases). Germline V lookup: CDR1 SGHRS, CDR2 YFSETQ. The CDR3 totals 14 residues. Trimming took off 0 bases at V and 2 bases at J, with 9 bases between the two ends. CDR3 region: CASSLDGEAYEQYF. The CDR3 nucleotides are TGCGCCAGCAGCTTGGACGGGGAAGCCTACGAGCAGTACTTC.

This clonotype was detected only a few times. The rearrangement uses TRBV20-1 and TRBJ2-2, with D uncertain. Deletions cut 0 bases from V and 2 bases from J, with 7 bases between. This CDR3 comprises 14 residues. Germline values: CDR1 DFQATT, CDR2 SNEGSKA (reference sequence). DNA for the CDR3: TGCAGTGCTAGAGATTTGTCAAACACCGGGGAGCTGTTTTTT. It yields the protein CSARDLSNTGELFF.

This clonotype was counted between two and nine times. This rearrangement joins TRBV12-3 or TRBV12-4 to TRBJ2-7; TRBD2 is a possible D gene (6 bases). The CDR3 extends over 14 amino acids. Trimming took 3 bases from V and 2 from J, leaving 11 bases between them. Written as DNA, the CDR3 is TGTGCCAGCAGTTTTCTCGGGGGACCCTACGAGCAGTACTTC. Translating it yields CASSFLGGPYEQYF.

V and J are TRBV11-2 and TRBJ2-1; D is unresolved. CDR3 length: 11 residues. The V gene lost 5 bases and the J gene lost 15 bases, with 14 bases spanning the gap. Germline V gene sequence: CDR1 SGHAT, CDR2 FQNNGV. The chain's CDR3 is CASSPSGRGFF. The CDR3 DNA is TGTGCCAGCAGCCCTTCTGGTCGCGGGTTCTTC. Filled out from reference TRBV11-2 and TRBJ2-1, the complete variable domain reads EAGVAQSPRYKIIEKRQSVAFWCNPISGHATLYWYQQILGQGPKLLIQFQNNGVVDDSQLPKDRFSAERLKGVDSTLKIQPAKLEDSAVYLCASSPSGRGFFGPGTRLTVL.

This clonotype appeared a few times. V is TRBV27 and J is TRBJ2-7; D not certain. The V and J ends lost 2 bases and 2 bases respectively, with 13 bases between them. The CDR3 runs to 15 residues. The germline CDR1 and CDR2 sequences are MNHEY and SMNVEV (reference sequence). The CDR3 protein is CASSLMSGDPYEQYF. The CDR3 nucleotides are TGTGCCAGCAGTTTAATGTCTGGAGACCCCTACGAGCAGTACTTC.

At least ten counts were recorded for this clonotype. This rearrangement joins TRBV7-2 to TRBJ2-2, with TRBD1 matching over 10 bases. The V gene's germline CDR1 is SGHTA and CDR2 FQGNSA. This CDR3 region has 16 residues. V shed 5 bases and J 0 bases; nucleotides not matched to a gene: 3. The DNA for the CDR3 is TGTGCCAGCAGCGCTGGGACAGGGGCGAACACCGGGGAGCTGTTTTTT. Its translation is CASSAGTGANTGELFF.

This clonotype appeared many times. The V call is TRBV20-1, the J call TRBJ2-1; 7 positions agree with TRBD1. Germline V CDR1 and CDR2: DFQATT, SNEGSKA (reference sequence). With V trimmed by 3 bases and J by 1 base, 6 bases remained unmatched. CDR3 length: 15 residues. CDR3 DNA sequence: TGCAGTGCTAGTCCGACAGGGCTATCCTACAATGAGCAGTTCTTC. Translating gives CSASPTGLSYNEQFF.

This clonotype showed up just a few times. The chain has TRBV20-1 and TRBJ1-5; D uncertain. The germline V and J ends were trimmed by 3 bases and 4 bases, with 10 bases remaining between them. Germline V gene sequence: CDR1 DFQATT, CDR2 SNEGSKA (reference sequence). The CDR3 length is 13 residues. The CDR3 DNA follows: TGCAGTGCTAGGTTTCAGTATAATCAGCCCCAGCATTTT. Its translation: CSARFQYNQPQHF.

This clonotype was observed at least ten times. CDR3 loop: CASSLLTNQPQHF. The CDR3 nucleotides read TGTGCCAGCAGTTTATTGACCAATCAGCCCCAGCATTTT. This chain uses TRBV12-3 or TRBV12-4 with TRBJ1-5; no clear D gene. V gave up 2 bases and J gave up 3 bases, with 5 bases separating them. There are 13 residues in the CDR3.

This clonotype was seen ten or more times. J is TRBJ1-5 and V is TRBV5-1; TRBD1 matches 7 bases. Germline assignment: CDR1 SGHRS and CDR2 YFSETQ. The CDR3 sequence is 13 residues long. J was trimmed by 6 bases and V by 0 bases; bases with no gene match: 0. CDR3 region: CASSLEGAQPQHF. The CDR3, as DNA: TGCGCCAGCAGCTTGGAGGGGGCTCAGCCCCAGCATTTT.

CDR3 in DNA: TGTGCCAGCAGCTTGGCGGACTGGGCTAACTATGGCTACACCTTC. Amino acid sequence: CASSLADWANYGYTF. This sequence joins TRBV5-5 and TRBJ1-2; D ambiguous. The CDR3 contains 15 residues. The ends were cut back, 0 bases at V and 0 bases at J, with 9 bases in the middle. Germline values: CDR1 SGHKS, CDR2 YYEKEE (reference sequence).

V is TRBV20-1 and J is TRBJ2-7; tentatively, D is TRBD1 or TRBD2 (5 bases each). Deletions cut 2 bases from V and 0 bases from J, with 14 bases between. CDR1 is DFQATT, CDR2 SNEGSKA, per germline (reference sequence). The CDR3 sequence is 15 residues long. CDR3 DNA sequence: TGCAGTGCTAGAACCAGGGACCTTTCCTCCTACGAGCAGTACTTC. Residues: CSARTRDLSSYEQYF.

This chain joins TRBV20-1 and TRBJ2-7, with D possibly matching TRBD2 (6 bases). This CDR3 has 14 amino acids. Looked up from germline, CDR1 is DFQATT and CDR2 is SNEGSKA (reference sequence). Trimming removed 3 bases from V and 7 bases from J, with 19 bases in between. CDR3 residues: CSASGAEKGTEQYF. The CDR3 DNA reads as TGCAGTGCTAGTGGGGCAGAAAAAGGGACTGAGCAGTACTTC.

The chain links TRBV12-3 or TRBV12-4 to TRBJ2-1; 8 bases fit TRBD2. The CDR3 runs to 16 residues. Unmatched junction bases numbered 3, after V lost 2 bases and J lost 0 bases. Here the CDR3 DNA reads TGTGCCAGCAGTTTAAGACTAGCGAGCTCCTACAATGAGCAGTTCTTC. Encoded protein: CASSLRLASSYNEQFF.

In this sample, this clonotype turned up many times. V gene TRBV15 combines with J gene TRBJ1-5; D gene unclear. V lost 5 bases and J 5 bases, leaving 22 bases between the germline ends. Germline V gene data show CDR1 as LNHNV and CDR2 as YYDKDF (reference sequence). This CDR3 region has 17 residues. The CDR3 DNA reads TGTGCCACCAGCCCCGTGAACACGGGATTGGCCGATCAGCCCCAGCATTTT. Amino acids: CATSPVNTGLADQPQHF.